This T cell receptor (beta chain) was sequenced in a study of blood T cell repertoires in COVID-19. Generated by immunoSEQ multiplex PCR, the TCRdb table keeps only in-frame clones and is missing some. Seen here are some 120,000 clones, approximately 86% observed once, and the top ten hold about 17%. Specimen: peripheral blood. This TCR derives from a woman in her forties or fifties who had recovered from COVID-19.

The CDR3 spells CASSLVPGPYNEQFF. CDR3 DNA: TGCGCCAGCAGCTTGGTCCCTGGGCCCTACAATGAGCAGTTCTTC. V is TRBV5-1 and J is TRBJ2-1; no firm D call. Between the trimmed V and J ends, which lost 0 bases and 2 bases, there was a span of 9 bases. CDR3 length: 15 residues. Looked up from germline, CDR1 is SGHRS and CDR2 is YFSETQ.